A selection of T cell receptor beta chains follows, all from one sample in a study of CXCR3-negative and CXCR3-positive naive CD8 T cells. After re-calling the 5' RACE reads, TCRdb lists one entry per CDR3 protein, DNA absent. The table gives about 150,000 distinct CDR3 sequences; the top ten clones make up nearly 0.5% of it. Sequenced input: naive CXCR3+ CD8+ T cells from blood. The origin of the receptors is a human donor in good health. Some clones in this sample may be carry-over from other donors' samples. The CDR3 runs from the conserved cysteine through the conserved F or W.

cdr3_length j_call v_call cdr3_aa
13 TRBJ2-3 TRBV9 CASSALITDTQYF
14 TRBJ1-5 TRBV5-1 CASSRPGPQKPQHF
15 TRBJ2-7 TRBV7-6 CASSLAAWGTYEQYF
17 TRBJ1-4 TRBV13 CASSLRAEIATNEKLFF
16 TRBJ1-4 TRBV7-9 CASSPLTERTNEKLFF
16 TRBJ2-7 TRBV29-1 CSVDGTSGSQPYEQYF
18 TRBJ2-2 TRBV2 CASSLGDRGPFGTGELFF
14 TRBJ2-1 TRBV12-3/TRBV12-4 CASNGQGTYNEQFF
15 TRBJ1-1 TRBV29-1 CSAPNTGPGNTEAFF
14 TRBJ2-1 TRBV7-9 CASSGLAGLNEQFF
14 TRBJ2-7 TRBV12-3/TRBV12-4 CASSDTGISYEQYF
18 TRBJ2-1 TRBV9 CASTPGTVQLPMHNEQFF
13 TRBJ2-5 TRBV7-8 CASRRQGEETQYF
14 TRBJ2-5 TRBV27 CASSFLRGRETQYF
15 TRBJ2-7 TRBV15 CATSRDGQGSYEQYF
16 TRBJ2-5 TRBV7-8 CASSPQWGTDQETQYF
15 TRBJ2-3 TRBV6-6 CASTPYEGGPDTQYF
16 TRBJ1-2 TRBV20-1 CSARDPSTGGSYGYTF
20 TRBJ2-5 TRBV7-8 CASSLPTSGAAGRAWETQYF
14 TRBJ1-5 TRBV7-9 CASSLPQGDQPQHF
15 TRBJ2-7 TRBV7-8 CASSFYRSPVREQYF
15 TRBJ2-7 TRBV4-1 CASSQDRRSSYEQYF
12 TRBJ2-3 TRBV29-1 CSVEGTTDTQYF
15 TRBJ2-5 TRBV11-2 CASSLVRGLQETQYF
12 TRBJ2-7 TRBV27 CASSPHRGEQYF
14 TRBJ2-3 TRBV6-6 CASSSTGLLDTQYF
11 TRBJ2-1 TRBV7-2 CASSLFFEQFF
12 TRBJ2-3 TRBV4-3 CATGQSTDTQYF
14 TRBJ1-3 TRBV20-1 CSGATGVGGNTIYF
16 TRBJ2-7 TRBV5-5 CASSPPTGRGAYEQYF
15 TRBJ2-7 TRBV7-9 CASSFPSGGGYEQYF
15 TRBJ2-3 TRBV7-3 CASSPRGTSTDTQYF
16 TRBJ2-7 TRBV7-8 CASSLLDGRAHDEQYF
11 TRBJ2-7 TRBV2 CASSENYEQYF
15 TRBJ1-4 TRBV4-3 CASSQDRGLGEKLFF
15 TRBJ2-7 TRBV5-6 CASSAATGATYEQYF
16 TRBJ1-5 TRBV7-9 CASSSTTGGGNQPQHF
17 TRBJ2-7 TRBV12-3/TRBV12-4 CASSLAFGQGSSYEQYF
14 TRBJ2-7 TRBV7-9 CASSLTGGGYEQYF
15 TRBJ1-4 TRBV6-5 CASTPGDRGPEKLFF
13 TRBJ2-1 TRBV7-3 CASSLDSWNEQFF
16 TRBJ2-1 TRBV12-3/TRBV12-4 CASSLGPVAPYNEQFF
13 TRBJ1-2 TRBV12-3/TRBV12-4 CASSDGTGGGYTF
16 TRBJ2-4 TRBV14 CASSRGTSRTKNIQYF
13 TRBJ2-3 TRBV5-6 CASSLELADTQYF
13 TRBJ2-5 TRBV12-3/TRBV12-4 CASSLYGGGTQYF
15 TRBJ1-2 TRBV20-1 CSANRKGVVPYGYTF